These 18 T cell receptor beta chains were sequenced from one sample in a study of T-cell reconstitution after alpha-beta-depleted transplantation in children. It was with unique molecular identifiers that the TCRbeta library was prepared. Each CDR3 protein is one row after TCRdb ran MiXCR on the PCR reads. The sample comprises a few hundred thousand distinct CDR3 sequences, around 20% of which are singletons, and 3.8% rests with the top ten. The sequencing here drew on PBMCs from the stem cell graft donor, taken from the stem cell graft. These receptors all come from a human donor who donated a stem cell graft to a child with acute myeloid leukemia.

The chain recombines TRBV29-1 with TRBJ1-1; D possibly corresponds to TRBD1 (5 bases). Germline V gives CDR1 SQVTM, CDR2 ANQGSEA. CDR3 length: 14 amino acids. V was trimmed by 7 bases and J by 5 bases, leaving 20 bases between them. The CDR3 is CSAQRGLGGTEAFF. In nucleotides, the CDR3 is TGCAGCGCTCAGCGGGGACTGGGAGGGACTGAAGCTTTCTTT.

This clonotype occurred a few times. The chain couples TRBV12-3 or TRBV12-4 to TRBJ2-3, with 9 bases aligning to TRBD2. The CDR3 sequence is 15 residues long. The V gene end was trimmed by 6 bases and the J gene end by 0 bases; junction bases not matched to a gene: 4. CDR3 bases: TGTGCCAGCAGCCCTAGCGGGATGAGCACAGATACGCAGTATTTT. This sequence encodes CASSPSGMSTDTQYF.

V and J are TRBV20-1 and TRBJ1-4; tentative D call: TRBD1 (5 bases). The CDR3 runs 15 residues. V lost 2 bases to trimming and J lost 4 bases, with 14 bases between them. CDR1 and CDR2 (germline): DFQATT, SNEGSKA (reference sequence). CDR3: CSARSGSYGNEKLFF. CDR3 in DNA: TGCAGTGCTAGATCAGGGTCCTACGGTAATGAAAAACTGTTTTTT.

This clonotype was recorded at least ten times. The CDR3, as DNA: TGCAGTGGGAGGGGGGGGAATTACAATGAGCAGTTCTTC. It translates to CSGRGGNYNEQFF. This chain uses TRBV20-1 with TRBJ2-1; possible D gene TRBD2, 7 bases. The CDR3 is 13 amino acids. The V and J ends lost 7 bases and 4 bases respectively, with 14 bases between them. Germline V gene sequence: CDR1 DFQATT, CDR2 SNEGSKA (reference sequence).

The chain links TRBV7-8 to TRBJ2-3; 8 bases map to TRBD2. The CDR3 runs to 15 residues. From germline, CDR1 is SGHVS and CDR2 FQNEAQ. The J segment lost 2 bases and the V segment lost 4 bases, leaving 5 bases of the junction unmatched. The CDR3, as DNA: TGTGCCAGCAGCTCGCCAGCGGGAGCCACAGATACGCAGTATTTT. This translates into CASSSPAGATDTQYF.

This clonotype was seen a handful of times. No conserved phenylalanine or tryptophan is present at the end of the CDR3, so a read error is the likely explanation. The DNA is left out, because the CDR3 cannot be placed on it with certainty; the CDR3 is given as TCRdb lists it. CDR3: CSARHPGQGLL. The V gene is TRBV20-1, the J gene TRBJ2-7; the listed D gene, TRBD1, was not tested against the DNA. The CDR3 adds up to 11 amino acids, both ends counted. The germline V gene has CDR1 DFQATT and CDR2 SNEGSKA (reference sequence).

This clonotype was seen a few times. The chain combines TRBV6-5 with TRBJ2-7; 11 bases line up with TRBD2. The CDR3 spans 17 residues. Germline lookup yields CDR1 MNHEY and CDR2 SVGAGI. V dropped 4 bases and J dropped 3; count of bases not matched to a gene: 11. CDR3 sequence reads: CASSSLPAGTSGYEQYF. CDR3 nucleotide sequence: TGTGCCAGCAGTTCCCTCCCTGCGGGGACTAGCGGCTACGAGCAGTACTTC.

The chain carries TRBV28 and TRBJ2-1, with 7 bases lining up with TRBD2. This CDR3 has 17 residues. Per the germline V gene, CDR1 is MDHEN and CDR2 is SYDVKM. The V segment lost 5 bases and the J segment 2 bases; nucleotides outside the gene matches: 12. In nucleotides, the CDR3 is TGTGCCAGCAGTGCCCGCCGGACTAGTAAGGCCTACAATGAGCAGTTCTTC. It codes for CASSARRTSKAYNEQFF.

The CDR3 sequence: CASRLGSSGRARDEQFF. Here the CDR3 DNA reads TGTGCCAGCAGGCTGGGCTCTAGCGGGAGGGCCCGCGATGAGCAGTTCTTC. V and J are TRBV12-3 or TRBV12-4 and TRBJ2-1; 12 bases fit TRBD2. CDR3 length: 17 residues. V shed 6 bases and J 8 bases; nucleotides not matched to a gene: 14.

This clonotype was seen more than once but under ten times. The J gene is TRBJ2-5, the V gene TRBV20-1; TRBD2 agrees at 8 bases. The CDR3 length is 16 residues. Germline CDR1 and CDR2: DFQATT and SNEGSKA (reference sequence). J was trimmed by 2 bases and V by 6 bases; bases with no gene match: 14. CDR3 residues: CSAQGLISGIQETQYF. DNA of the CDR3: TGCAGTGCCCAGGGCCTCATTAGCGGGATTCAAGAGACCCAGTACTTC.

The chain uses TRBV20-1 and TRBJ1-3; D is unresolved. Trimming removed 1 base from V and 0 bases from J, with 10 bases in between. Germline CDR1 DFQATT, CDR2 SNEGSKA (reference sequence). CDR3 size: 15 residues. Written as DNA, the CDR3 is TGCAGTGCTAGAGGCCAGCTTTTCTCTGGAAACACCATATATTTT. This translates into CSARGQLFSGNTIYF.

This clonotype appeared many times. The J gene is TRBJ1-4, the V gene TRBV12-3 or TRBV12-4, with unresolved D. V dropped 1 base and J dropped 2 bases, with 8 bases sitting between them. This CDR3 is built from 15 residues. Here the CDR3 reads CASSLGTPTNEKLFF. DNA for the CDR3: TGTGCCAGCAGTTTAGGGACGCCTACTAATGAAAAACTGTTTTTT.

V is TRBV6-5 and J is TRBJ1-4; TRBD1 is a possible D gene (5 bases). The germline CDR1 and CDR2 sequences are MNHEY and SVGAGI. This CDR3 has 16 amino acids. With 3 bases removed from V and 2 bases from J, the gap between germline ends came to 13 bases. CDR3 sequence reads: CASSYSGLRTNEKLFF. CDR3 nucleotide sequence: TGTGCCAGCAGTTATTCAGGGCTTAGGACTAATGAAAAACTGTTTTTT.

The gene calls are TRBV12-3 or TRBV12-4 and TRBJ2-7; 13 bases align to TRBD2. J lost 6 bases, V lost 0 bases, and 14 bases had no gene match. The CDR3 runs 19 residues. Here the CDR3 DNA reads TGTGCCAGCAGTTTAGCTTGGACTAGCGGGAGTAAATTCCTACCCGAGCAGTACTTC. Translation: CASSLAWTSGSKFLPEQYF.

This clonotype was recorded a few times. The chain carries TRBV12-3 or TRBV12-4 and TRBJ2-7; D is possibly TRBD1 (6 bases). The CDR3 spans 15 residues. Trimming cost V 6 bases and J 0 bases, with 15 bases left between them. This CDR3 is CASRDGTFSSYEQYF. For the CDR3, the DNA is TGTGCCAGCAGAGACGGGACATTTAGCTCCTACGAGCAGTACTTC.

This clonotype came up many times. The rearrangement links TRBV12-3 or TRBV12-4 to TRBJ2-4; either TRBD1 or TRBD2 may supply D (6 bases each). The V end lost 6 bases, the J end lost 11 bases, and 11 bases lay between the germline ends. CDR3 length: 11 residues. In DNA, the CDR3 is TGTGCCAGCAGCCCGGGGGCTGTTCAGTACTTC. Its translation: CASSPGAVQYF.

The V call is TRBV25-1, the J call TRBJ2-3; the D is unclear. Germline-derived CDR1 and CDR2 are MGHDK and SYGVNS. CDR3 length: 15 amino acids. Trimming removed 6 bases from V and 5 bases from J, with 18 bases in between. CDR3 bases: TGTGCCAGCAGAGGGAACGGTGGGTTGCGAGATACGCAGTATTTT. Protein: CASRGNGGLRDTQYF.

This clonotype was seen only a few times. The chain has TRBV9 and TRBJ1-1; D is perhaps TRBD1 (6 bases). Germline CDR1 is SGDLS and CDR2 is YYNGEE. This CDR3 is built from 13 residues. V lost 3 bases and J 7 bases, leaving 13 bases between the germline ends. The CDR3 bases are TGTGCCAGCAGCGCCCACAGGGAAGGTGAAGCTTTCTTT. Residues: CASSAHREGEAFF.